Included here is one TCR beta chain sequence, with context. The V end was cut by 4 bases, the J end by 6 bases, with 11 bases between. The CDR3 runs to 13 residues. CDR1 and CDR2 (germline): SNHLY, FYNNEI. The entry originates in a study of cytomegalovirus exposure and HLA in healthy donors. Primers for the PCR totalled 60 Vbeta and 13 Jbeta. Profiled with immunoSEQ multiplex PCR; TCRdb holds only in-frame clones, not every one. Counted here are some 70,000 clones, 75% to 90% occurring once; the ten biggest clones make up 6.5%. Material: PBMCs. This TCR was recovered from a human donor in good health. The chain couples TRBV2 to TRBJ2-3; possible D gene TRBD2, 6 bases. The CDR3 here is CASSVGAGDTQYF. CDR3 in DNA: TGTGCCAGCAGTGTCGGGGCGGGGGATACGCAGTATTTT.